Sequencing of this T cell receptor (beta chain) was carried out in a study of T-cell memory formation after mild COVID-19. Constant-segment primers were used for 5'RACE, and the resulting TCR alpha and TCR beta cDNA libraries carried sample barcodes and UMIs. One entry per CDR3 protein, called by TCRdb with MiXCR from the 5' RACE reads. The sample yields about 340,000 distinct CDR3 sequences, roughly 13% seen once. The CDR3 covers 13 residues. V was trimmed by 4 bases and J by 11 bases, leaving 12 bases between them. From germline, CDR1 is SGHDN and CDR2 FVKESK. Study-wide results and caveats: That cross-reactive memory joined was suggested by some responding clones appearing in pre-infection memory.

This clonotype was recorded a few times. Its cognate antigen is unknown. The clonotype was recovered from a man younger than 35 who had mild COVID-19 (a few samples of this study predate the infection). Cell type and time point are not known. Sequencing was performed on PBMCs or a T cell subset sorted from them (not recorded which). The chain recombines TRBV14 with TRBJ1-6; a possible D gene is TRBD1 (6 bases). The CDR3 DNA sequence: TGTGCCAGCAGCCTGCAGGGGATCCCACCCCTCCACTTT. This encodes CASSLQGIPPLHF.